This TCR beta chain was identified in a study of control samples from healthy donors and cancer patients (TCRdb year 2020). Looking up the germline V gene yields CDR1 SGDLS and CDR2 YYNGEE. The CDR3 covers 16 residues, taking in both the cysteine and the phenylalanine. This entry keeps only the CDR3 DNA: 48 bases, framed from base 1. V is pruned by 4 bases and J by 8 bases, leaving 13 bases of the junction without a gene match. This clone has a single count. The antigen it recognizes is unknown. No base quality values were provided; no much bigger clone lies one nucleotide off. Library creation used the immunoSEQ multiplex PCR assay. Sourced from immuneACCESS, this table was stored by TCRdb with only in-frame sequences that have V and J called. A share of the clones is absent; for the studies checked, an unresolved V gene accounts for under half, and the remainder has no known explanation. The sample contains about 190,000 clones, just under 95% of them found a single time. Clones ranked in the top ten supply roughly 1.5% of the sample.

Sequencing was performed on blood. This receptor chain uses TRBV9 and TRBJ1-4, and 8 junction bases match TRBD1. This TCR came from a man between 18 and 35 years old in good health. This receptor carries the CDR3 CASSTQGARSDEKLFF. Here is the DNA: TGTGCCAGCAGCACCCAGGGGGCGCGGTCGGACGAAAAACTGTTTTTT.